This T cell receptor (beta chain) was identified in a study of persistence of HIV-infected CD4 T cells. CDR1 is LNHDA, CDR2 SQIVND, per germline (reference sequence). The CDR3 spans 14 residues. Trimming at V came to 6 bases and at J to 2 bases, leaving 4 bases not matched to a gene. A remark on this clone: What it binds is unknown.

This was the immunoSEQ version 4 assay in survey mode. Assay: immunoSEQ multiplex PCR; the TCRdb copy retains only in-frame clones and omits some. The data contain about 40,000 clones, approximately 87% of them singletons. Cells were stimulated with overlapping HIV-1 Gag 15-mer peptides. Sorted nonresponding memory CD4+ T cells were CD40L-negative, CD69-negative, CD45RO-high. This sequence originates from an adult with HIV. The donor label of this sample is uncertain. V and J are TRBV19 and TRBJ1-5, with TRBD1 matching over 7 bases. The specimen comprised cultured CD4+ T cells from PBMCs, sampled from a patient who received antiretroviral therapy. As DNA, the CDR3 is TGTGCCAGTAGATTCGGGACAGGCAATCAGCCCCAGCATTTT. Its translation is CASRFGTGNQPQHF.